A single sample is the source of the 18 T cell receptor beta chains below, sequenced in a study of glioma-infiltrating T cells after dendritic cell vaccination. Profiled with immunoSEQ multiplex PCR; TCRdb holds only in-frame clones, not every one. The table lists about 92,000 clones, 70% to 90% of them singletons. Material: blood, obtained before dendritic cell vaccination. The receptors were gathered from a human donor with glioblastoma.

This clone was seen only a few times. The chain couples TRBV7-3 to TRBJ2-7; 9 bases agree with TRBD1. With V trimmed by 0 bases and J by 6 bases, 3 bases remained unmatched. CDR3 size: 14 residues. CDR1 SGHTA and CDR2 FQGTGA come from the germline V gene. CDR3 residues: CASSLTGGQGEQYF. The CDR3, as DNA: TGTGCCAGCAGCTTAACGGGGGGACAGGGCGAGCAGTACTTC. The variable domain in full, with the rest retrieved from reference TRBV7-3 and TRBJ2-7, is GAGVSQTPSNKVTEKGKYVELRCDPISGHTALYWYRQSLGQGPEFLIYFQGTGAADDSGLPNDRFFAVRPEGSVSTLKIQRTERGDSAVYLCASSLTGGQGEQYFGPGTRLTVT.

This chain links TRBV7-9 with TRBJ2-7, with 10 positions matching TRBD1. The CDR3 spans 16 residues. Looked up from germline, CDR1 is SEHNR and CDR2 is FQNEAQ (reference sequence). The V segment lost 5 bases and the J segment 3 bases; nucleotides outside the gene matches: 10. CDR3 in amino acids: CASSPIRGQGNYEQYF. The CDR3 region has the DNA TGTGCCAGCAGCCCCATTAGGGGACAGGGGAACTACGAGCAGTACTTC.

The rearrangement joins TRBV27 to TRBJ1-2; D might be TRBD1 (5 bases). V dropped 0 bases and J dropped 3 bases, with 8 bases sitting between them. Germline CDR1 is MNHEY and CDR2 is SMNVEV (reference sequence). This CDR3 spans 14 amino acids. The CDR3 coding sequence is TGTGCCAGCAGTTTATCGGGCAGGGACTATGGCTACACCTTC. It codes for CASSLSGRDYGYTF.

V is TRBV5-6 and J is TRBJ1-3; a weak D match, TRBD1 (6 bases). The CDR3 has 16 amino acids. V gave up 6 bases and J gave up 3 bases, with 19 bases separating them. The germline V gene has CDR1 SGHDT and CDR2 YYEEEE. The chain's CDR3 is CASTSRDISYGNTIYF. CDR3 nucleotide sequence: TGTGCCAGCACCTCCCGGGACATATCGTATGGAAACACCATATATTTT.

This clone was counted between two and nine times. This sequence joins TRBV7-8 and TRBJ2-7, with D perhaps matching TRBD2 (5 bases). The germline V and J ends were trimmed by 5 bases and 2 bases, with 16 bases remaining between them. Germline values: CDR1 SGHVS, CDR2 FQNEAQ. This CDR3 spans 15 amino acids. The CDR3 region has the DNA TGTGCCAGCAGCGTAGGAGGATCGGCTGCCTACGAGCAGTACTTC. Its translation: CASSVGGSAAYEQYF.

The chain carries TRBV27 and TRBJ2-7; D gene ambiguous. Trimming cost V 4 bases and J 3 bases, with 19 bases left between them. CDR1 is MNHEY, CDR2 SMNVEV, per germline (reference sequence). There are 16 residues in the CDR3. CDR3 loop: CASSSPATGGIYEQYF. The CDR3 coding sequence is TGTGCCAGCAGTTCCCCCGCGACGGGTGGTATCTACGAGCAGTACTTC.

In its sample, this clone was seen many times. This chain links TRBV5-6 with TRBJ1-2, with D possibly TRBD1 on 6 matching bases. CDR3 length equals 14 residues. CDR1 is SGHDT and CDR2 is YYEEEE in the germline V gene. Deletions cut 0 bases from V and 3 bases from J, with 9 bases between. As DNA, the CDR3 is TGTGCCAGCAGCTTGGACAGGGATGACTATGGCTACACCTTC. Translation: CASSLDRDDYGYTF.

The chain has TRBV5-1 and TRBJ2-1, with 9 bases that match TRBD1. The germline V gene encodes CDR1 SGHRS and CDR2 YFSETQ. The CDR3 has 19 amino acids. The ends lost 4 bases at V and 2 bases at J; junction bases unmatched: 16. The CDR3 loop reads CASSLTSPTGTGTYNEQFF. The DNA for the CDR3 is TGCGCCAGCAGCCTTACATCGCCCACCGGGACAGGGACCTACAATGAGCAGTTCTTC.

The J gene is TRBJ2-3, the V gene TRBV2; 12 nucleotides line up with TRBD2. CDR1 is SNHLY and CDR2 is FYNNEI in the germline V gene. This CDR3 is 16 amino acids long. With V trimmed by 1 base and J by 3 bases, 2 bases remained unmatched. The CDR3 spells CASSEGLAGVTDTQYF. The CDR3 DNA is TGTGCCAGCAGTGAAGGACTAGCGGGGGTAACAGATACGCAGTATTTT.

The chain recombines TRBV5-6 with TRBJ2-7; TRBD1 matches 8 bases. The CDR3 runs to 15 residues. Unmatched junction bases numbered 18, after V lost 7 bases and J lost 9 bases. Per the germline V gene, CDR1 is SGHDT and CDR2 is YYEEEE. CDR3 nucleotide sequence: TGTGCCAGCGCGGCGACAGGGGCAGCTTGGTTCAGGCAGTACTTC. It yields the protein CASAATGAAWFRQYF.

As DNA, the CDR3 is TGTGCCAGCAGTGAACAGGGGACTAACTATGGCTACACCTTC. Protein sequence: CASSEQGTNYGYTF. The chain is built from TRBV2 and TRBJ1-2; D may be TRBD1 (6 bases). The V end lost 2 bases, the J end lost 0 bases, and 7 bases lay between the germline ends. This CDR3 contains 14 residues. Germline V CDR1 and CDR2: SNHLY, FYNNEI.

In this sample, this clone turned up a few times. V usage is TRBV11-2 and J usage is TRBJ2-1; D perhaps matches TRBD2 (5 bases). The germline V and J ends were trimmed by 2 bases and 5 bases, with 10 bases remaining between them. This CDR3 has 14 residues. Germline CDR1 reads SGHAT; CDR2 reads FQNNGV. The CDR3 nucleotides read TGTGCCAGCAGCTTATCTTTCGGGAACAATGAGCAGTTCTTC. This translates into CASSLSFGNNEQFF. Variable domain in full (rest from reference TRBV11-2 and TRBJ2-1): EAGVAQSPRYKIIEKRQSVAFWCNPISGHATLYWYQQILGQGPKLLIQFQNNGVVDDSQLPKDRFSAERLKGVDSTLKIQPAKLEDSAVYLCASSLSFGNNEQFFGPGTRLTVL.

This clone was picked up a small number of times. The CDR3 nucleotides are TGTGCCAGCAGCTTAGAGGCGGGAGGGCGGCACGAGCAGTACTTC. Translating gives CASSLEAGGRHEQYF. The chain is built from TRBV7-2 and TRBJ2-7, with 9 bases aligning to TRBD2. CDR3 length: 15 amino acids. With V trimmed by 1 base and J by 5 bases, 6 bases remained unmatched. From germline, CDR1 is SGHTA and CDR2 FQGNSA.

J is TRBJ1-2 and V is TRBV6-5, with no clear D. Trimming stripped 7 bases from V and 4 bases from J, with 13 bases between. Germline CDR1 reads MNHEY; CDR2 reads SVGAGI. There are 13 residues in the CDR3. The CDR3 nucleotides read TGTGCCAGCAAGAGCGCGCAAAGCTATGGCTACACCTTC. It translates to CASKSAQSYGYTF.

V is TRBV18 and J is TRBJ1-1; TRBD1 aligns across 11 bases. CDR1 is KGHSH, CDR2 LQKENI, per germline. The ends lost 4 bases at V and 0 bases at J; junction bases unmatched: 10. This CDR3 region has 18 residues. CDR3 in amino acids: CASSLIQGQGGMNTEAFF. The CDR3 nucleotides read TGTGCCAGCTCACTAATTCAGGGACAGGGGGGCATGAACACTGAAGCTTTCTTT.

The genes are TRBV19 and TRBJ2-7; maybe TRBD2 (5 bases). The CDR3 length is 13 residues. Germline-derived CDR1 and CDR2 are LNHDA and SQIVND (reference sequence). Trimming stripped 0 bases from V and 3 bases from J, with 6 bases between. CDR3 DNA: TGTGCCAGTAGTATAGATCGGGGCTACGAGCAGTACTTC. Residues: CASSIDRGYEQYF.

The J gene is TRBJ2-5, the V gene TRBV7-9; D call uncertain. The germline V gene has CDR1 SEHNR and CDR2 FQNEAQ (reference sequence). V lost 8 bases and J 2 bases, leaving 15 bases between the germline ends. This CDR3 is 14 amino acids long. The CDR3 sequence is CASSNTGAQETQYF. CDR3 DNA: TGTGCCAGCTCAAATACTGGTGCTCAAGAGACCCAGTACTTC.

DNA for the CDR3: TGTGCCAGCTCACCAGACAGGGAAAGTGAAAAACTGTTTTTT. Translated: CASSPDRESEKLFF. The chain links TRBV18 to TRBJ1-4; 7 bases are shared with TRBD1. Germline values: CDR1 KGHSH, CDR2 LQKENI. Trimming took 2 bases from V and 7 from J; bases not matched to a gene: 4. The CDR3 covers 14 residues.